This T cell receptor beta chain is from a study of cytomegalovirus exposure and HLA in healthy donors. To note about this clone: The antigen is not known. This sample includes further DNA sequences coding for the same CDR3.

The assay was immunoSEQ multiplex PCR, and TCRdb's table has in-frame clones only and misses some. The sample comprises approximately 80,000 clones, roughly 93% of which are singletons, and around 3.5% rests with the top ten. Trimming removed 2 bases at V and 6 bases at J, with 3 bases between. The CDR3 totals 11 residues. In germline, CDR1 is MNHEY, CDR2 SMNVEV (reference sequence). Findings and caveats of the study: High sensitivity and specificity were reportedly achieved when the classifier diagnosed cytomegalovirus status. The authors confirmed in vitro that three CMV-associated chains were specific for CMV antigens. Among TCR beta chains, those listed as cytomegalovirus-associated numbered some 160.

The TCR was taken from a woman aged 25 to 45 in good health and CMV-seronegative. Sequencing was performed on PBMCs. V gene TRBV27 combines with J gene TRBJ2-3; D remains ambiguous. The CDR3 DNA reads as TGTGCCAGCAGTTTACGGGATACGCAGTATTTT. Translation gives CASSLRDTQYF.